The T cell receptor beta chain described here comes from a study of T cell changes during pregnancy in multiple sclerosis. Trimming removed 2 bases at V and 0 bases at J, with 14 bases between. The CDR3 sequence is 16 residues long. The germline V gene encodes CDR1 MNHNS and CDR2 SASEGT. The assay was immunoSEQ multiplex PCR, and TCRdb's table has in-frame clones only and misses some. Found here are more than 65,000 clones, over 90% of them singletons; the top ten hold approximately 1%. Sequenced material: peripheral blood, taken in the second trimester of pregnancy. This sequence originates from a female donor with multiple sclerosis, enrolled in a pregnancy study. V and J are TRBV6-1 and TRBJ2-7, with a possible D match to TRBD2 (7 bases). The CDR3 loop is CASSERGGGPSYEQYF. The CDR3 DNA reads TGTGCCAGCAGTGAAAGGGGAGGGGGACCCTCCTACGAGCAGTACTTC.